This is a list of T cell receptor beta chains from one sample in a study of cytomegalovirus exposure and HLA in healthy donors. Assay used: immunoSEQ multiplex PCR; TCRdb lists only in-frame clones, some missing. The sample shows some 120,000 clones, roughly 68% of them seen only once. What was sequenced was PBMCs. The origin of the receptors is a woman aged 50 to 60 in good health and CMV-seropositive. Each CDR3 is given without its conserved first and last residue. Expanded clones get a size class; other rows say once, few or many, or leave the size out.

size: NA; J: TRBJ2-7; V: TRBV28; CDR3: ASSGDRGYEQY
size: once; J: TRBJ1-2; V: TRBV5-1; CDR3: ASSLREGAYGYT
size: NA; J: TRBJ2-7; V: TRBV5-4; CDR3: ASSPRNRVYEQY
size: NA; J: TRBJ1-5; V: TRBV2; CDR3: ASSVGTDLWGPQH
size: once; J: TRBJ2-1; V: TRBV7-9; CDR3: ASSPGGGGANEQF
size: NA; J: TRBJ2-7; V: TRBV30; CDR3: AWAPDRGNYEQY
size: NA; J: TRBJ2-5; V: TRBV4-1; CDR3: ASSQVLGGIQETQY
size: NA; J: TRBJ2-7; V: TRBV5-1; CDR3: ASSPRPGGYEQY
size: NA; J: TRBJ1-2; V: TRBV29-1; CDR3: SVLVPGGYT
size: few; J: TRBJ2-3; V: TRBV10-2; CDR3: ASSFVWGADTQY
size: few; J: TRBJ2-5; V: TRBV29-1; CDR3: SVRTGAAETQY
size: once; J: TRBJ2-1; V: TRBV6-1; CDR3: ASSAVQGDRGSYEQF
size: NA; J: TRBJ1-2; V: TRBV6-6; CDR3: ASSYSFTQGNYGYT